The rows below give T cell receptor beta chains drawn from one sample of a study of blood T cell repertoires in COVID-19. Method: immunoSEQ multiplex PCR; TCRdb's copy keeps in-frame clones and lacks some. The sample has about 170,000 clones; 70% to 90% are singletons. Sequencing was done on a sample of peripheral blood. These receptors were taken from a man aged 40-50 years who had recovered from COVID-19. The CDR3 runs from the conserved cysteine through the conserved F or W. D genes are given only for firm matches. Some rows have no size entry. The others give once, few or many, or a class for an expanded clone.

V gene	clone size	J gene	D gene	CDR3 protein	CDR3 DNA
TRBV5-1	.	TRBJ2-5	TRBD1	CASSSGQGIFLEETQYF	TGCGCCAGCAGCTCCGGACAGGGGATTTTTTTAGAAGAGACCCAGTACTTC
TRBV27	once	TRBJ2-1	.	CASSLPGARNEQFF	TGTGCCAGCAGTTTGCCAGGGGCACGAAATGAGCAGTTCTTC
TRBV29-1	.	TRBJ2-1	.	CSVERSGQRDEQFF	TGCAGCGTTGAAAGGTCAGGGCAGCGTGATGAGCAGTTCTTC
TRBV28	once	TRBJ2-7	.	CASSQSYEQYF	TGTGCCAGCAGTCAGTCCTACGAGCAGTACTTC
TRBV6-5	.	TRBJ2-7	.	CASRAVPLHEQYF	TGTGCCAGCAGGGCGGTTCCCCTTCACGAGCAGTACTTC
TRBV7-6	.	TRBJ2-7	TRBD1	CASSLGGQALGEQYF	TGTGCCAGCAGCTTAGGGGGACAGGCCTTGGGGGAGCAGTACTTC
TRBV10-3	.	TRBJ2-2	TRBD2	CAISESKGLADNTGELFF	TGTGCCATCAGTGAGTCGAAAGGGCTAGCGGATAACACCGGGGAGCTGTTTTTT
TRBV25-1	.	TRBJ2-1	TRBD1	CASSEPGQGNEQFF	TGTGCCAGCAGTGAACCGGGACAGGGCAATGAGCAGTTCTTC
TRBV6-2/TRBV6-3	once	TRBJ2-7	.	CASSYGGPRSYEQYF	TGTGCCAGCAGTTACGGGGGCCCAAGGTCCTACGAGCAGTACTTC
TRBV4-2	.	TRBJ1-1	TRBD1	CASSHRPGQGDAFF	TGTGCCAGCAGCCACCGCCCGGGACAGGGCGACGCTTTCTTT
TRBV10-3	.	TRBJ1-4	.	CAISEQFNEKLFF	TGTGCCATCAGTGAACAGTTTAATGAAAAACTGTTTTTT
TRBV6-5	.	TRBJ1-4	.	CASRDSINEKLFF	TGTGCCAGCAGGGACAGTATCAATGAAAAACTGTTTTTT
TRBV7-9	.	TRBJ2-1	.	CASSLGLNGQFF	TGTGCCAGCAGCTTGGGACTTAATGGGCAGTTCTTC
TRBV18	.	TRBJ2-1	TRBD2	CASSLTSGSGNEQFF	TGTGCCAGCTCACTGACTAGCGGGAGTGGGAATGAGCAGTTCTTC
TRBV5-4	.	TRBJ2-5	TRBD1	CASSFGTGGDETQYF	TGTGCCAGCAGCTTCGGGACAGGGGGCGATGAGACCCAGTACTTC
TRBV28	once	TRBJ1-5	.	CASSLTAVGKQPQHF	TGTGCCAGCAGTTTAACAGCGGTGGGAAAGCAGCCCCAGCATTTT
TRBV28	once	TRBJ2-7	.	CASSPRTVEQYF	TGTGCCAGCAGTCCCAGGACAGTCGAGCAGTACTTC
TRBV28	.	TRBJ1-3	.	CASSPTIGGNTIYF	TGTGCCAGTAGCCCAACAATAGGCGGAAACACCATATATTTT
TRBV5-1	.	TRBJ2-7	TRBD2	CASTGAVGLAGGEQYF	TGCGCCAGCACCGGGGCCGTTGGGCTAGCGGGAGGCGAGCAGTACTTC
TRBV5-4	.	TRBJ2-7	TRBD1	CASSPGGTGTFYEQYF	TGTGCCAGCAGCCCAGGGGGCACAGGGACTTTCTACGAGCAGTACTTC
TRBV10-3	.	TRBJ2-1	TRBD2	CAINFQAGGGNEQFF	TGTGCCATCAACTTCCAAGCGGGAGGGGGCAATGAGCAGTTCTTC
TRBV6-2/TRBV6-3	.	TRBJ1-5	.	CASSYTPPGGVGNQPQHF	TGTGCCAGCAGTTACACCCCCCCGGGGGGGGTGGGCAATCAGCCCCAGCATTTT
TRBV28	.	TRBJ2-3	.	CASSFPGGHTQYF	TGTGCCAGCAGTTTCCCCGGGGGACATACGCAGTATTTT
TRBV3-1/TRBV3-2	.	TRBJ1-3	.	CASSQTGRIRNTIYF	TGTGCCAGCAGCCAAACTGGTCGAATCAGAAACACCATATATTTT
TRBV11-1	.	TRBJ2-7	.	CASSLAQGEQYF	TGTGCCAGCAGCTTAGCGCAGGGCGAGCAGTACTTC